In its sample, the clone carrying this T cell receptor (beta chain) was seen many times. The source material, RNA transcripts, was used to amplify TCR beta CDR3 regions. First-round RT-PCR targeting the TCR CDR3 was performed with the HTBI primer set. TCRdb re-called the multiplex PCR reads with MiXCR, one entry per CDR3 protein. The table records hundreds of thousands of distinct CDR3 sequences, approximately 15% of them present only once. This sample stems from a study of T cells in Graves' hyperthyroidism and ophthalmopathy. This CDR3 is 19 amino acids long. Germline CDR1 and CDR2: LGHDT and YNNKEL (reference sequence). With 0 bases clipped from V and 1 base from J, the junction kept 7 bases outside the gene matches.

The chain carries TRBV3-1 and TRBJ2-1, with TRBD2 matching over 12 bases. Sequenced material: blood. The clonotype was recovered from a man in his late teens or twenties with Graves' ophthalmopathy. DNA of the CDR3: TGTGCCAGCAGCCAAGATCCCCGACTAGCGGGAGCATCCTACAATGAGCAGTTCTTC. Translating gives CASSQDPRLAGASYNEQFF.